The present entry profiles one T cell receptor (beta chain) with its context. The sequenced template was cDNA made from the entire isolated RNA. The assay was immunoSEQ multiplex PCR, and TCRdb's table has in-frame clones only and misses some. Among around 280,000 clones listed, 8% were seen once. This entry comes from a study of beta chain features in type 1 diabetes. CDR1 is SGDLS, CDR2 YYNGEE, per germline. V was shortened by 6 bases and J by 1 base, with 16 bases between the two germline ends. The CDR3 is made up of 15 amino acids. The specimen sequenced was central memory CD4+ T cells from blood. This chain joins TRBV9 and TRBJ1-1, with a tentative D call TRBD1 (5 bases). This receptor was identified in a woman in her late teens or twenties in good health. CDR3 bases: TGTGCCAGCAAGAAGTTGGGGGGAGCGAACACTGAAGCTTTCTTT. Its protein is CASKKLGGANTEAFF.